These 27 T cell receptor beta chains share one sample of origin, sequenced in a study of neurological immune-mediated disorders. TCRdb ran MiXCR on the 5' RACE reads and lists one entry per CDR3 protein. Here the sample spans 46,000 or so distinct CDR3 sequences, around a tenth being singletons. Sample: PBMCs. These TCRs come from a woman aged 40 to 50 with HTLV-1-associated myelopathy (HAM/TSP).

This clonotype was recorded many times. V is TRBV5-1 and J is TRBJ2-3; a weak D match, TRBD1 (6 bases). The CDR3 loop spans 17 amino acids. Trimming took 1 base from V and 3 from J, leaving 18 bases between them. The germline CDR1 and CDR2 sequences are SGHRS and YFSETQ. DNA for the CDR3: TGCGCCAGCAGCTTGACTGGATATAGAGGGGGAACAGATACGCAGTATTTT. This translates into CASSLTGYRGGTDTQYF.

This clonotype came up many times. The CDR3 coding sequence is TGCGCCAGCAGCCAAGAGAGACAGTTAAACATTCAGTACTTC. Encoded protein: CASSQERQLNIQYF. The chain joins TRBV4-1 to TRBJ2-4, with a tentative D call TRBD1 (5 bases). Germline V gene lookup returns CDR1 MGHRA and CDR2 YSYEKL. This CDR3 contains 14 residues. V was trimmed by 0 bases and J by 6 bases, leaving 9 bases between them.

Many counts were recorded for this clonotype. The junction departs from germline at one end; a sequencing error may be responsible. The V call is TRBV20-1, the J call TRBJ2-1; D perhaps matches TRBD2 (5 bases). Germline V gene data show CDR1 as DFQATT and CDR2 as SNEGSKA (reference sequence). The CDR3 covers 12 residues. The CDR3 DNA is TGCAGTGCTAGATCCGACTACGATGAGCAGTTCTTC. Its translation: CSARSDYDEQFF.

This clonotype was detected many times. The chain carries TRBV29-1 and TRBJ2-7, with D perhaps matching TRBD2 (5 bases). Trimming shortened V by 3 bases and J by 0 bases, and 9 bases separated the two germline ends. The CDR3 totals 13 residues. Germline-derived CDR1 and CDR2 are SQVTM and ANQGSEA. In nucleotides, the CDR3 is TGCAGCGTTGACGACGGGAACTCCTACGAGCAGTACTTC. Residues: CSVDDGNSYEQYF.

This clonotype was found many times. The V gene is TRBV3-1, the J gene TRBJ2-1, with a weak D call TRBD2 (6 bases). This CDR3 comprises 17 residues. Germline V lookup: CDR1 LGHDT, CDR2 YNNKEL (reference sequence). V lost 0 bases and J 4 bases, leaving 16 bases between the germline ends. CDR3 in DNA: TGTGCCAGCAGCCAAGATAGTGGTAGCGGTTCTTACAATGAGCAGTTCTTC. It yields the protein CASSQDSGSGSYNEQFF.

Ten or more counts support this clonotype. The CDR3 DNA is TGTGCCAGCAGCCTAGACTACAGGGATCCGTACGAGCAGTACTTC. Its protein is CASSLDYRDPYEQYF. The chain recombines TRBV7-8 with TRBJ2-7; the D gene is possibly TRBD1 (6 bases). The ends were cut back, 5 bases at V and 4 bases at J, with 18 bases in the middle. The CDR3 length is 15 residues. Germline V gives CDR1 SGHVS, CDR2 FQNEAQ.

This clonotype was detected ten times or more. The chain carries TRBV4-2 and TRBJ1-2; TRBD1 matches 10 bases. Germline trimming cut 4 bases from V and 8 bases from J; bases unmatched to any gene: 22. This CDR3 region has 19 residues. Germline CDR1 reads LGHNA; CDR2 reads YNFKEQ. DNA for the CDR3: TGTGCCAGCAGCCGAAATCGGAGGACAGGGGGAGGGAAGCTAGAGGGCTACACCTTC. Amino acids: CASSRNRRTGGGKLEGYTF.

In this sample, this clonotype turned up many times. V and J are TRBV4-1 and TRBJ1-5, with D maybe TRBD1 (5 bases). CDR3 size: 14 residues. V was trimmed by 4 bases and J by 7 bases, leaving 14 bases between them. CDR1 is MGHRA and CDR2 is YSYEKL in the germline V gene. CDR3 in amino acids: CASSPRPKGQPQHF. The CDR3 nucleotides read TGCGCCAGCAGCCCCCGGCCCAAGGGGCAGCCCCAGCATTTT.

This clonotype was counted ten times or more. This chain uses TRBV7-2 with TRBJ2-3, with 11 bases matching TRBD2. V gave up 3 bases and J gave up 1 base; unmatched junction bases: 0. The CDR3 is made up of 15 amino acids. Germline CDR1 reads SGHTA; CDR2 reads FQGNSA. As DNA, the CDR3 is TGTGCCAGCAGCTTGACTAGCGGGGGCACAGATACGCAGTATTTT. Its protein is CASSLTSGGTDTQYF.

This clonotype was picked up many times. This rearrangement joins TRBV20-1 to TRBJ2-3, with 13 bases that match TRBD2. The CDR3 is 17 amino acids. Germline lookup yields CDR1 DFQATT and CDR2 SNEGSKA (reference sequence). Trimming at V came to 3 bases and at J to 2 bases, leaving 8 bases not matched to a gene. CDR3 sequence reads: CSARGTGLAGATDTQYF. The CDR3 DNA reads TGCAGTGCTAGGGGTACCGGACTAGCGGGAGCCACAGATACGCAGTATTTT.

This clonotype was recorded at least ten times. V is TRBV10-3 and J is TRBJ2-1; D might be TRBD1 (5 bases). The germline CDR1 and CDR2 sequences are ENHRY and SYGVKD. V was pared by 9 bases and J by 2 bases, with 14 bases between. The length of the CDR3 is 14 residues. DNA for the CDR3: TGTGCCATAACAACCCAGGGCGCCTACAATGAGCAGTTCTTC. This gives the protein CAITTQGAYNEQFF.

This clonotype was detected ten times or more. The rearrangement links TRBV2 to TRBJ1-2; 7 positions match TRBD1. CDR3 length: 14 amino acids. The trim removed 5 bases at V and 0 bases at J, leaving 3 bases unmatched. Germline CDR1 reads SNHLY; CDR2 reads FYNNEI. CDR3 region: CASSLQGTNYGYTF. The CDR3 DNA follows: TGTGCCAGCAGTCTACAGGGGACTAACTATGGCTACACCTTC.

This clonotype was counted many times. The V call is TRBV12-3 or TRBV12-4, the J call TRBJ1-2; D call uncertain. The ends were cut back, 6 bases at V and 6 bases at J, with 14 bases in the middle. This CDR3 comprises 13 residues. CDR3 DNA sequence: TGTGCCAGCAGCACGCCCGGGCGGGATGGCTACACCTTC. It is translated as CASSTPGRDGYTF.

This clonotype appeared many times. The chain combines TRBV20-1 with TRBJ2-5, with a tentative D call TRBD1 (5 bases). The CDR3 runs to 13 residues. V lost 2 bases and J lost 5, with 12 bases in between. The germline V gene has CDR1 DFQATT and CDR2 SNEGSKA (reference sequence). The DNA of the CDR3 is TGCAGTGCTAGAAGGGCAGGGCAGGAGACCCAGTACTTC. Translation: CSARRAGQETQYF.

In this sample, this clonotype is medium-sized. The gene calls are TRBV7-2 and TRBJ2-6; 9 bases agree with TRBD1. J gave up 0 bases and V 5 bases, and 5 bases lay outside the gene matches. The CDR3 extends over 17 amino acids. Germline loops: CDR1 SGHTA, CDR2 FQGNSA. The CDR3 loop is CASSTQTGGSGANVLTF. The CDR3 nucleotides read TGTGCCAGCAGCACTCAGACAGGGGGCTCTGGGGCCAACGTCCTGACTTTC. The full variable domain, rest sourced from reference TRBV7-2 and TRBJ2-6, is GAGVSQSPSNKVTEKGKDVELRCDPISGHTALYWYRQSLGQGLEFLIYFQGNSAPDKSGLPSDRFSAERTGGSVSTLTIQRTQQEDSAVYLCASSTQTGGSGANVLTFGAGSRLTVL.

In this sample, this clonotype turned up many times. The chain recombines TRBV6-5 with TRBJ1-2; D call uncertain. Per germline, CDR1 MNHEY and CDR2 SVGAGI. Trimming cost V 0 bases and J 9 bases, with 11 bases left between them. This CDR3 region has 13 residues. CDR3 bases: TGTGCCAGCAGTTACTCCTTAGGCAGGCGCTACACCTTC. This codes for CASSYSLGRRYTF.

This clonotype has ten or more counts. The V and J genes are TRBV19 and TRBJ2-3; perhaps TRBD1 as D (6 bases). Germline-derived CDR1 and CDR2 are LNHDA and SQIVND (reference sequence). Deletions cut 4 bases from V and 2 bases from J, with 22 bases between. CDR3 size: 18 residues. Here the CDR3 reads CASSTEQGAYGNTDTQYF. In DNA, the CDR3 is TGTGCCAGTAGTACCGAACAGGGCGCGTACGGGAACACAGATACGCAGTATTTT. Combining the CDR3 with reference TRBV19 and TRBJ2-3 gives the whole variable domain DGGITQSPKYLFRKEGQNVTLSCEQNLNHDAMYWYRQDPGQGLRLIYYSQIVNDFQKGDIAEGYSVSREKKESFPLTVTSAQKNPTAFYLCASSTEQGAYGNTDTQYFGPGTRLTVL.

This clonotype occurred many times. The rearrangement uses TRBV28 and TRBJ1-2; D is unresolved. Deletions cut 3 bases from V and 6 bases from J, with 8 bases between. Germline-derived CDR1 and CDR2 are MDHEN and SYDVKM. The CDR3 is 12 residues long. The DNA for the CDR3 is TGTGCCAGCAGTTTTGGCGGTGATGGCTACACCTTC. Protein: CASSFGGDGYTF.

This clonotype was counted at least ten times. The chain links TRBV7-8 to TRBJ1-1, with D possibly TRBD1 on 5 matching bases. V gave up 2 bases and J gave up 3 bases, with 13 bases separating them. This CDR3 is built from 15 residues. The V gene's germline CDR1 is SGHVS and CDR2 FQNEAQ. Written as DNA, the CDR3 is TGTGCCAGCAGCTTATGGCAGGGCGCGCACACTGAAGCTTTCTTT. It yields the protein CASSLWQGAHTEAFF.

This clonotype was seen repeatedly, ten times or more. The chain recombines TRBV6-1 with TRBJ1-5; 8 nucleotides line up with TRBD1. J was trimmed by 2 bases and V by 7 bases; bases with no gene match: 7. The germline gives CDR1 MNHNS, CDR2 SASEGT. CDR3 length: 15 amino acids. The DNA of the CDR3 is TGTGCCAGCACCAAGGACAGGGATGGCAATCAGCCCCAGCATTTT. Translation: CASTKDRDGNQPQHF.

This clonotype was recorded at least ten times. This rearrangement joins TRBV4-1 to TRBJ1-1; possible D gene TRBD1, 5 bases. The CDR3 consists of 15 residues. The germline gives CDR1 MGHRA, CDR2 YSYEKL. Trimming stripped 5 bases from V and 3 bases from J, with 16 bases between. CDR3 amino acids: CASSNSPPGDTEAFF. The CDR3 DNA follows: TGCGCCAGCAGCAATAGTCCCCCGGGGGACACTGAAGCTTTCTTT.

This clonotype was seen repeatedly, ten times or more. The chain combines TRBV6-5 with TRBJ1-1; no reliable D call. Germline CDR1 reads MNHEY; CDR2 reads SVGAGI. V was cut by 0 bases and J by 1 base, with 6 bases left in between. The CDR3 runs to 14 residues. CDR3 region: CASSYSKANTEAFF. DNA for the CDR3: TGTGCCAGCAGTTACTCGAAAGCGAACACTGAAGCTTTCTTT.

This clonotype came up many times. The chain has TRBV27 and TRBJ1-1; D may be TRBD1 (6 bases). With 1 base removed from V and 10 bases from J, the gap between germline ends came to 13 bases. The CDR3 is 13 amino acids. CDR1 and CDR2 (germline): MNHEY, SMNVEV (reference sequence). CDR3 nucleotides: TGTGCCAGCAGTTTATTAGGGGGGGCAGCAGCTTTCTTT. It yields the protein CASSLLGGAAAFF.

This clonotype came up many times. The rearrangement links TRBV5-1 to TRBJ2-4, with 13 bases fitting TRBD2. Trimming removed 4 bases from V and 10 bases from J; junction bases left unmatched: 11. This CDR3 region has 16 residues. Germline lookup yields CDR1 SGHRS and CDR2 YFSETQ. The CDR3 sequence is CASSLGLAGAQGIQYF. The CDR3 DNA is TGCGCCAGCAGCCTAGGACTAGCGGGGGCCCAGGGGATTCAGTACTTC.

This clonotype appeared many times. The chain links TRBV5-5 to TRBJ2-6, with TRBD1 matching 8 bases. The CDR3 runs to 18 residues. V lost 3 bases and J lost 1; bases outside the gene matches: 9. CDR1 SGHKS and CDR2 YYEKEE come from the germline V gene (reference sequence). This CDR3 reads CASSYGQGIVSGANVLTF. The CDR3 coding sequence is TGTGCCAGCAGCTATGGACAGGGAATTGTTTCTGGGGCCAACGTCCTGACTTTC.

V and J are TRBV4-3 and TRBJ2-7, with a tentative D call TRBD1 (6 bases). CDR1 is LGHNA, CDR2 YSLEER, per germline. The CDR3 covers 15 residues. V lost 1 base, J lost 3 bases, and 13 bases lay in between. CDR3 nucleotide sequence: TGCGCCAGCAGCCAAGGGGGACATGGCCACTACGAGCAGTACTTC. Its protein is CASSQGGHGHYEQYF.

This clonotype was found many times. This chain joins TRBV5-6 and TRBJ2-7; TRBD1 might be the D (6 bases). This CDR3 spans 17 amino acids. Germline V gene data show CDR1 as SGHDT and CDR2 as YYEEEE. V was clipped by 0 bases and J by 2 bases, with 18 bases between them. CDR3 residues: CASSLVYRRDTTYEQYF. CDR3 coding DNA: TGTGCCAGCAGCTTGGTATATCGCCGGGACACAACCTACGAGCAGTACTTC.